The text below deals with one T cell receptor beta chain. Trimming removed 4 bases from V and 2 bases from J; junction bases left unmatched: 6. This CDR3 is built from 15 residues. Germline V lookup: CDR1 SGHDN, CDR2 FVKESK. Participants came from fewer than 25 US areas, aged about 18 to 100 years. Cohorts were determined from participant-reported clinical history. Recovered status applied to Cohort 3 donors who had two consecutive negative PCRs. It also applied to those with clearance or with symptom resolution. Here immunoSEQ multiplex PCR was the method, and the copy in TCRdb shows in-frame clones only, minus some. Altogether almost 500,000 clones are present, approximately 91% being singletons, with the ten largest covering just over 8%. This specimen comes from a study of blood T cell repertoires in COVID-19. Looking at the study overall: The analysed material was cDNA or gDNA that came from T cells, B-cell-depleted T cells, or PBMCs.

Specimen: PBMCs or T cells enriched from blood (not recorded which). The clonotype originates from an older woman who had recovered from COVID-19. V gene TRBV14 combines with J gene TRBJ1-1; the match to TRBD1 covers 8 bases. CDR3 DNA: TGTGCCAGCAGCCCCCCGGGACAGGCTAACACTGAAGCTTTCTTT. Its protein is CASSPPGQANTEAFF.